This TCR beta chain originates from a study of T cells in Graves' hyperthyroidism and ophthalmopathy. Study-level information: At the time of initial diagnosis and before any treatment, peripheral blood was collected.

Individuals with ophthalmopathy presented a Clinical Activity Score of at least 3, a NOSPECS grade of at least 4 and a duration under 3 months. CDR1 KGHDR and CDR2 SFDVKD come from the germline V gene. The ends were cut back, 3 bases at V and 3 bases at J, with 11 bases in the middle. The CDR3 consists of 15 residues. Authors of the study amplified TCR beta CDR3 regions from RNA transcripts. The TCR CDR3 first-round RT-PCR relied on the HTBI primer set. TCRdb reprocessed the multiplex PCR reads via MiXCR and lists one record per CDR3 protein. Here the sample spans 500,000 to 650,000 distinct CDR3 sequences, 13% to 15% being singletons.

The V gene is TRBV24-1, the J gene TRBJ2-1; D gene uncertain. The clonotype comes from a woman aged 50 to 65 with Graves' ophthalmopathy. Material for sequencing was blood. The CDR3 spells CATSDAGINYNEQFF. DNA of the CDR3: TGTGCCACCAGTGATGCCGGAATTAACTACAATGAGCAGTTCTTC.